These 13 T cell receptor beta chains were all obtained from the same sample, sequenced in a study of tumor and adjacent non-tumor tissue in lung cancer. No cell sorting was done before RNA was extracted from the tissue. Distant lung tissue was collected more than 3 cm away from the tumor edge. TCRbeta libraries were built with three rounds of nested PCR, modified from ARM-PCR. TCRdb analysed the multiplex PCR reads with MiXCR anew, one entry per CDR3 protein. Of roughly 44,000 distinct CDR3 sequences in the sample, less than 70% were seen once. The sequenced sample consisted of distant non-tumor lung tissue. The receptor source for this set is a woman between 40 and 50 years old with non-small cell lung cancer.

A remark on this clonotype: The junction and the germline gene differ at one end; a read error may be behind it. The CDR3 sequence is CASSSTGTWLGYGYTF. The CDR3 bases are TGTGCCAGCAGTTCGACCGGGACATGGCTTGGTTATGGCTACACTTTC. The chain recombines TRBV6-5 with TRBJ1-2; weak D call: TRBD1 (6 bases). The CDR3 consists of 16 residues. CDR1 is MNHEY and CDR2 is SVGAGI in the germline V gene.

As for this clonotype: With a much larger clone just one base away, this may be a read error. This chain joins TRBV28 and TRBJ2-4; possible D gene TRBD1, 5 bases. The ends were cut back, 4 bases at V and 3 bases at J, with 19 bases in the middle. Germline V gene data show CDR1 as MDHEN and CDR2 as SYDVKM. There are 17 residues in the CDR3. Here the CDR3 DNA reads TGTGCCAGCAGTTCACACAGGTTACGTGAAGGCAAAAACATTCAGTACTTC. Protein sequence: CASSSHRLREGKNIQYF.

A remark on this clonotype: Since no conserved phenylalanine or tryptophan closes the CDR3, a read error is the likely cause. The rearrangement joins TRBV11-3 to TRBJ2-7; D may correspond to TRBD1 or TRBD2 (5 bases each). CDR1 and CDR2 (germline): SGHNT, YENEEA. The CDR3 has 12 amino acids. CDR3 nucleotide sequence: TGTGCCAGCAGCGTAGAGAGGGGCGAGCAGTACCTC. Encoded protein: CASSVERGEQYL.

About this clonotype itself: A read error may account for a junction end that differs from germline. The CDR3: CASRSSGARTGEPLF. The DNA of the CDR3 is TGTGCCAGCAGGAGTTCGGGGGCGAGAACCGGGGAGCCGTTGTTT. V usage is TRBV2 and J usage is TRBJ2-2; D might be TRBD1 or TRBD2, each matching 6 bases. Germline V gene data show CDR1 as SNHLY and CDR2 as FYNNEI. The CDR3 consists of 15 residues.

Remarks on this clonotype: Here the CDR3 omits its conserved ending phenylalanine or tryptophan, so a read error is the likely source. This chain joins TRBV6-6 and TRBJ1-1, with unresolved D. CDR1 and CDR2 (germline): MNHNY, SVGAGI (reference sequence). The ends were cut back, 2 bases at V and 3 bases at J, with 4 bases in the middle. CDR3 length: 12 amino acids. CDR3 sequence (DNA): TGTGCCAGCAGTTACAGGTACACTGAAGCTTTCTTG. The encoded protein is CASSYRYTEAFL.

This clonotype was seen ten or more times. The genes are TRBV5-6 and TRBJ2-7, with 10 bases aligning to TRBD2. Trimming removed 3 bases from V and 3 bases from J; junction bases left unmatched: 9. CDR3 size: 16 residues. Looked up from germline, CDR1 is SGHDT and CDR2 is YYEEEE. CDR3 coding DNA: TGTGCCAGCAGCTCGACTCAGCGGGGGGGGGACTACGAGCAGTACTTC. Translation gives CASSSTQRGGDYEQYF.

This clonotype was found many times. The chain joins TRBV20-1 to TRBJ2-3; 8 positions match TRBD2. CDR1 DFQATT and CDR2 SNEGSKA come from the germline V gene (reference sequence). The V segment lost 3 bases and the J segment 4 bases; nucleotides outside the gene matches: 9. This CDR3 has 15 amino acids. Written as DNA, the CDR3 is TGCAGTGCTAGTAGGACTAGCAGGGAACCAGATACGCAGTATTTT. Translating it yields CSASRTSREPDTQYF.

Comments on this clonotype: One end of the junction is discordant with germline, which a read error may explain. The rearrangement links TRBV14 to TRBJ2-7, with a tentative D call TRBD2 (6 bases). CDR3 length: 15 residues. CDR1 is SGHDN, CDR2 FVKESK, per germline. CDR3: CAGIRLFLGRTTVIF. DNA of the CDR3: TGTGCCGGCATCCGACTCTTTCTTGGTCGGACTACAGTTATTTTC.

Concerning this clonotype: One end of the junction varies from germline; a read error may be responsible. The chain employs TRBV29-1 and TRBJ2-2; tentative D call: TRBD2 (6 bases). In germline, CDR1 is SQVTM, CDR2 ANQGSEA. The CDR3 contains 13 residues. The CDR3 sequence: CSVEGRYTGELLF. The CDR3 DNA sequence: TGCAGCGTTGAGGGGAGGTACACCGGGGAGTTGCTTTTT.

About this clonotype itself: Mismatch with germline at one junction end may stem from a read error. The chain carries TRBV11-2 and TRBJ2-3; a possible D gene is TRBD2 (5 bases). Germline CDR1 is SGHAT and CDR2 is FQNNGV. CDR3 length equals 11 residues. The CDR3 loop reads CAGSAQDTHYF. The DNA for the CDR3 is TGTGCCGGGAGCGCACAAGATACGCACTATTTT. Complete variable domain (other parts from reference TRBV11-2 and TRBJ2-3): EAGVAQSPRYKIIEKRQSVAFWCNPISGHATLYWYQQILGQGPKLLIQFQNNGVVDDSQLPKDRFSAERLKGVDSTLKIQPAKLEDSAVYLCAGSAQDTHYFGPGTRLTVL.

Regarding this clonotype: The final CDR3 position lacks the conserved phenylalanine or tryptophan, pointing to a likely read error. The chain is built from TRBV20-1 and TRBJ2-3, with D perhaps given as TRBD1 or TRBD2 (6 bases each). Deletions cut 6 bases from V and 4 bases from J, with 14 bases between. Germline-derived CDR1 and CDR2 are DFQATT and SNEGSKA (reference sequence). The CDR3 consists of 13 residues. CDR3 region: CSAPGGGPDTQYL. CDR3 bases: TGCAGTGCCCCAGGAGGGGGACCAGATACGCAGTATCTT.

This clonotype was detected a few times. The V and J genes are TRBV20-1 and TRBJ1-5; weak D call: TRBD1 (5 bases). The V gene lost 1 base and the J gene lost 5 bases, with 12 bases spanning the gap. CDR3 length: 14 residues. Germline V lookup: CDR1 DFQATT, CDR2 SNEGSKA (reference sequence). The CDR3 nucleotides are TGCAGTGCTAGAGGCGGACATGCCGATCAGCCCCAGCATTTT. It yields the protein CSARGGHADQPQHF.

The table lists this clonotype with a few counts. A clone one base away is much larger, so this may be a read error. The CDR3 sequence: CASSQPGVLEAFF. DNA of the CDR3: TGCGCCAGCAGCCAGCCCGGGGTTCTCGAGGCTTTCTTT. The chain couples TRBV4-1 to TRBJ1-1, with D unresolved. V was pared by 3 bases and J by 11 bases, with 16 bases between. The CDR3 has 13 amino acids. Germline V CDR1 and CDR2: MGHRA, YSYEKL.